Listed below are T cell receptor beta chains from one sample, sequenced in a study of T cell responses to AZD1222 COVID-19 vaccine. Produced via immunoSEQ multiplex PCR; TCRdb's table is partial and in-frame only. Here the sample spans 140,000 to 150,000 clones, 88% being singletons. This specimen was peripheral blood, taken on day 0 of AZD1222 vaccination. Receptor source: an adult in good health. CDR3s include the opening cysteine and the closing phenylalanine or tryptophan. A D gene is named only where the DNA matches it firmly. Expanded clones get a size class; other rows say once, few or many, or leave the size out.

v_call	d_call	clone_size	j_call	cdr3_aa	cdr3_nt
TRBV11-2	.	.	TRBJ1-2	CASSSGGGTNYGYTF	TGTGCCAGCAGCTCTGGGGGGGGGACTAACTATGGCTACACCTTC
TRBV30	.	.	TRBJ2-2	CAWTRVGVNTGELFF	TGTGCCTGGACCAGAGTGGGGGTGAACACCGGGGAGCTGTTTTTT
TRBV18	TRBD1	once	TRBJ2-2	CASATPGTGVSGELFF	TGTGCCAGCGCCACTCCCGGGACAGGGGTGTCCGGGGAGCTGTTTTTT
TRBV6-1	TRBD1	.	TRBJ1-4	CASSAQGAGTNEKLFF	TGTGCCAGCAGTGCCCAGGGGGCAGGGACTAATGAAAAACTGTTTTTT
TRBV30	TRBD1	.	TRBJ1-6	CAWSVQGASPLHF	TGTGCCTGGAGTGTACAGGGGGCTTCACCCCTCCACTTT
TRBV18	TRBD1	.	TRBJ1-1	CASSTGGNTEAFF	TGTGCCAGCTCAACAGGGGGGAACACTGAAGCTTTCTTT
TRBV18	.	.	TRBJ1-5	CASSPLGTDISNQPQHF	TGTGCCAGCTCACCACTGGGGACCGACATTAGCAATCAGCCCCAGCATTTT
TRBV25-1	.	.	TRBJ1-6	CASSEYGGSSPLHF	TGTGCCAGCAGTGAATATGGGGGGAGTTCACCCCTCCACTTT
TRBV7-2	.	.	TRBJ1-4	CASSLGMGNEKLFF	TGTGCCAGCAGCTTGGGGATGGGGAATGAAAAACTGTTTTTT
TRBV27	TRBD2	.	TRBJ2-5	CASSLGTSRQETQYF	TGTGCCAGCAGTTTAGGGACTAGCCGCCAAGAGACCCAGTACTTC
TRBV29-1	.	.	TRBJ2-7	CSVFDTATYEQYF	TGCAGCGTTTTTGATACGGCGACCTACGAGCAGTACTTC
TRBV19	.	.	TRBJ1-5	CASSASRDYNQPQHF	TGTGCCAGTAGCGCCTCACGGGACTACAATCAGCCCCAGCATTTT
TRBV27	.	.	TRBJ1-6	CASSAPPSPLHF	TGTGCCAGCAGCGCTCCTCCCTCACCCCTCCACTTT
TRBV7-2	.	.	TRBJ2-5	CASSQKVQTGSQETQYF	TGTGCCAGCAGTCAGAAGGTCCAAACAGGATCTCAAGAGACCCAGTACTTC
TRBV5-1	TRBD1	.	TRBJ1-2	CASSAGTVETYGYTF	TGCGCCAGCAGCGCCGGGACAGTCGAAACTTATGGCTACACCTTC
TRBV7-2	.	.	TRBJ1-3	CASSPQPEGRIYF	TGTGCCAGCAGCCCCCAGCCGGAGGGTCGGATATATTTT
TRBV19	.	.	TRBJ1-1	CASSIRGGSTEAFF	TGTGCCAGTAGTATAAGAGGGGGTAGCACTGAAGCTTTCTTT
TRBV24-1	.	.	TRBJ1-2	CATSESGVGYTF	TGTGCCACCAGTGAATCAGGGGTCGGCTACACCTTC
TRBV4-3	.	.	TRBJ1-2	CASSQVPASGYPNYGYTF	TGCGCCAGCAGCCAAGTACCGGCATCGGGATACCCTAACTATGGCTACACCTTC
TRBV19	TRBD1	once	TRBJ1-2	CASRDRDRLNYGYTF	TGTGCCAGTAGAGATCGGGACAGACTAAACTATGGCTACACCTTC
TRBV15	TRBD2	.	TRBJ2-1	CATRHLSGGAHNEQFF	TGTGCCACCAGACACCTTAGCGGGGGGGCCCACAATGAGCAGTTCTTC
TRBV11-2	.	few	TRBJ2-3	CASSLAGTDTQYF	TGTGCCAGCAGCTTAGCGGGGACAGATACGCAGTATTTT
TRBV19	.	.	TRBJ2-2	CASSIIETGELFF	TGTGCCAGTAGTATAATTGAGACCGGGGAGCTGTTTTTT
TRBV5-1	.	.	TRBJ1-1	CASSFQGTLNTEAFF	TGCGCCAGCAGCTTTCAGGGGACGTTGAACACTGAAGCTTTCTTT
TRBV6-6	.	.	TRBJ1-5	CASSHAGNQPQHF	TGTGCCAGCAGTCACGCAGGGAATCAGCCCCAGCATTTT
TRBV28	.	.	TRBJ1-1	CASSLDTRNTEAFF	TGTGCCAGCAGTTTAGATACAAGAAACACTGAAGCTTTCTTT
TRBV6-6	.	.	TRBJ1-1	CASSSSSSNTEAFF	TGTGCCAGCAGTTCGTCGTCCAGTAACACTGAAGCTTTCTTT
TRBV5-6	TRBD1	.	TRBJ1-1	CASSARTGNTEAFF	TGTGCCAGCAGCGCGCGGACAGGGAACACTGAAGCTTTCTTT
TRBV10-3	.	few	TRBJ2-7	CAISEKGPPYEQYF	TGTGCCATCAGCGAGAAGGGGCCCCCTTACGAGCAGTACTTC
TRBV7-9	.	.	TRBJ1-1	CASSLAGGVRGRAFF	TGTGCCAGCAGCTTAGCCGGTGGTGTCAGGGGTAGAGCTTTCTTT
TRBV19	.	.	TRBJ1-5	CASSKAINQPQHF	TGTGCCAGTAGTAAGGCGATCAATCAGCCCCAGCATTTT
TRBV24-1	.	.	TRBJ2-6	CATSLSGANVLTF	TGTGCCACCAGCCTCTCTGGGGCCAACGTCCTGACTTTC
TRBV14	TRBD1	.	TRBJ1-3	CASSLSRGGQGSQSGNTIYF	TGTGCCAGCAGCCTCTCGCGTGGGGGACAGGGGTCCCAATCTGGAAACACCATATATTTT
TRBV5-6	TRBD2	.	TRBJ2-1	CASSKGLAGVSNEQFF	TGTGCCAGCAGCAAAGGACTAGCGGGGGTCTCCAATGAGCAGTTCTTC
TRBV24-1	.	.	TRBJ1-2	CATSDGTNYGYTF	TGTGCCACCAGTGACGGGACCAACTATGGCTACACCTTC
TRBV9	TRBD1	.	TRBJ1-2	CASSADRPPFYGYTF	TGTGCCAGCAGCGCGGACAGGCCCCCTTTCTATGGCTACACCTTC
TRBV7-8	.	.	TRBJ2-7	CASSLAIEQYF	TGTGCCAGCAGCTTGGCCATCGAGCAGTACTTC
TRBV18	.	.	TRBJ2-5	CASSPPGETQYF	TGTGCCAGCTCACCACCGGGGGAGACCCAGTACTTC
TRBV6-4	TRBD2	.	TRBJ2-1	CASSEWASGGAPNEQFF	TGTGCCAGCAGTGAGTGGGCCAGCGGGGGGGCCCCCAATGAGCAGTTCTTC
TRBV30	TRBD2	few	TRBJ2-1	CAWNAGGTYNEQFF	TGTGCCTGGAACGCGGGGGGGACCTACAATGAGCAGTTCTTC
TRBV27	.	.	TRBJ2-7	CASSLLNWGTLGRVSYEQYF	TGTGCCAGCAGTTTATTGAATTGGGGGACATTGGGACGCGTCTCCTACGAGCAGTACTTC
TRBV5-1	TRBD2	.	TRBJ2-1	CASSPSGGIRSYNEQFF	TGCGCCAGCAGCCCGTCCGGGGGGATTCGGTCCTACAATGAGCAGTTCTTC
TRBV6-6	TRBD1	.	TRBJ1-6	CASSYSDRDNSPLHF	TGTGCCAGCAGTTATTCCGACAGGGATAATTCACCCCTCCACTTT
TRBV18	.	.	TRBJ1-1	CASSPQEGNTEAFF	TGTGCCAGCTCACCACAAGAGGGGAACACTGAAGCTTTCTTT
TRBV6-1	TRBD1	.	TRBJ2-7	CASSEPGQGPSYEQYF	TGTGCCAGCAGTGAGCCGGGACAGGGTCCGTCCTACGAGCAGTACTTC
TRBV7-3	.	.	TRBJ1-2	CASSASGLGYGYTF	TGTGCCAGCAGCGCATCGGGACTAGGCTATGGCTACACCTTC
TRBV9	.	.	TRBJ2-7	CASSVDRSPYEQYF	TGTGCCAGCAGCGTAGACAGGTCTCCCTACGAGCAGTACTTC
TRBV3-1/TRBV3-2	.	.	TRBJ1-2	CASSQGSMEGYGYTF	TGTGCCAGCAGCCAAGGTTCGATGGAAGGGTATGGCTACACCTTC
TRBV4-2	.	.	TRBJ1-4	CASSPTGVAPNEKLFF	TGTGCCAGCAGCCCCACGGGGGTTGCACCGAATGAAAAACTGTTTTTT
TRBV7-2	TRBD2	.	TRBJ2-7	CASSRTSGGYEQYF	TGTGCCAGCAGCCGGACTAGCGGGGGGTATGAGCAGTACTTC
TRBV5-1	.	.	TRBJ1-2	CASSLTEYGYTF	TGCGCCAGCAGCTTGACAGAATATGGCTACACCTTC
TRBV28	TRBD2	few	TRBJ2-3	CASGLDETDTQYF	TGTGCCAGCGGACTAGATGAAACAGATACGCAGTATTTT